The sequence of this T cell receptor (beta chain) was determined in a study of shared clonotypes between healthy human individuals (dated by TCRdb to the early 2020s). Background for the entire study: The cohort comprised a couple of women and a few men aged 18 to 49 years. For each donor, CD4 naive and CD4 memory were each given three plates, CD8 naive was given two plates, and CD8 memory was given one plate. Blood TCR repertoires of roughly five healthy adults were deeply sequenced to estimate repertoire size and the extent of clonotype sharing between individuals. Libraries were prepared and TCR repertoires were sequenced by different laboratories using diverse techniques, in order to increase sequencing depth and limit assay-specific biases. Each donor's leukapheresis produced roughly between about 0.9 and 9.5 billion PBMCs.

Overall study results and their limits: Because the study included a small number of donors, the genetic and exposure-history diversity represented was limited. Rarefaction of sorted-subset datasets indicated incomplete sequencing despite the large sequencing depth. Naive subsets generally had larger estimated clonotype richness than memory subsets did. Pairwise subsampling led to the expectation that sequencing depth would affect the degree of clonotype sharing among donors. Across a few donors, around 5.4% of naive CD4, around 3.3% of naive CD8, 2.3% of memory CD4, and 0.3% to 0.45% of memory CD8 clonotypes were shared. Compared with non-shared clonotypes, clonotypes shared by all four sorted-subset donors had higher generation probabilities. Sampling was limited to blood, and TCR repertoires in tissue likely differ from TCR repertoires in blood.

The donors were healthy, HIV-negative adults with no recently reported acute infections or vaccinations. Every donor was a Caucasian adult living in Nashville, Tennessee, USA. CD4+ T cells were enriched by magnetic negative selection; naive cells were then positively selected on CD45RA, and the negative fraction formed the memory subset. After blood collection by leukapheresis, PBMCs were isolated using Ficoll-Histopaque density gradient centrifugation and then cryopreserved in the vapor phase of liquid nitrogen. Analytical flow cytometry was used to check the purity and quantity of every magnetically sorted T cell population. Each sorted fraction had its genomic DNA isolated and then quantified by UV absorbance on a Nanodrop 2000c. Its CDR3 holds 14 amino acids, cysteine through phenylalanine. Of all the DNA, just the CDR3 is kept, 42 bases in frame from base 1. V is shortened by 4 bases, J by 9 bases, and the region joining them spans 16 bases. Reading the germline V gene gives CDR1 SGHDN and CDR2 FVKESK.

Using the deep immunoSEQ assay, TCR CDR3 regions were amplified from genomic DNA by multiplex PCR. Genomic DNA extracted from each cell subset was distributed evenly over all wells of several immunoSEQ 96-well plates, and each plate served as one replicate. Each replicate PCR for sorted subsets received about 200 ng genomic DNA, equal to 30,000 or so T cell genomes. Purified libraries were quantified with a Qubit 3.0 fluorometer, sized on a Bioanalyzer 2100, and re-quantified with the KAPA Library Quantification kit. Every immunoSEQ 96-well plate was sequenced on a separate single-read 150-cycle Illumina NextSeq 550 flow cell. Under the source paper's analysis protocol: The immunoSEQ output contained only junctional sequences without quality scores, so filtering could not match that applied to full-length reads. To assign V/J genes and CDR3, sequences were annotated against IMGT germline references using PyIR, a Python wrapper for IgBLAST v1.9. Reads were removed for weak V/J assignments (E-value above 1e-6), missing CDR3, stop codons, out-of-frame junctions, or ambiguous translated residues. V3J clonotypes were defined as sequences sharing the same inferred V gene, J gene, and CDR3 amino acid sequence. Percentage overlap between repertoires was computed as shared unique clonotypes divided by the size of the smaller repertoire. RTK rarefaction, the Chao1 estimator, and Recon v2.1 estimates of unobserved clonotypes were used to assess repertoire richness. Generation probabilities for all TCRbeta clonotypes obtained by the gDNA method from a few donors were computed using OLGA. TCRdb mirrors the immuneACCESS table, restricted to in-frame sequences. Some clones are absent from its copies; in checked studies, under half trace to an unresolved V gene, and the reason for the others is unknown. That table supplies the V and J calls and clone size; D and trimming were determined from the DNA. The sample data list 150,000 to 200,000 clones, and approximately 62% of these were observed just once. The ten largest clones add up to about 10% of the sample.

This clone was counted only a few times. Which antigen it targets is not known. No per-base quality is available; no much larger clone lies one base away. The TCR was taken from a man aged 30-40 years in good health. The chain links TRBV14 with TRBJ2-1; the D gene is unclear. The sequenced sample consisted of memory CD4+ T cells sorted from blood. The sample's cell subset or site label is to be understood as: CD45RA-negative fraction. Here the CDR3 is given as CASSRATNLGEQFF. The DNA sequence is TGTGCCAGCAGCCGAGCCACTAACTTGGGTGAGCAGTTCTTC.